This T cell receptor (beta chain) was identified during a study of cytomegalovirus exposure and HLA in healthy donors. For this clone: The target antigen is unknown.

PCR used 60 Vbeta primers and 13 Jbeta primers. In the study's own analysis: There were tens of millions of unique TCR beta chains by a later count, and approximately 12 million of them were shared. Only in-frame clones appear in the TCRdb table, and some are missing; sequencing was by immunoSEQ multiplex PCR. The V and J calls and clone size were taken over from that table, and D and trimming were inferred from the DNA. The sample holds about 100,000 clones, approximately 89% seen once. Trimming removed 6 bases from V and 5 bases from J, with 13 bases in between. Germline CDR1 and CDR2: SGHDN and FVKESK. The CDR3 has 14 amino acids. Healthy bone marrow donors made up the cohort. Notes on the study in general: Rare TCR sequences predominated, though certain public TCRs were found in many donors. In an earlier analysis, most TCR beta V segments were productive about 87% or about 30% of the time.

Sequenced: PBMCs. The sequence was collected from a man aged 25-40 years in good health and CMV-seronegative. The chain joins TRBV14 to TRBJ2-2; tentatively, D is TRBD1 (6 bases). The CDR3 coding sequence is TGTGCCAGCAGAACAGGGATTGAGACCGGGGAGCTGTTTTTT. It codes for CASRTGIETGELFF.